The T cell receptor delta chain described here comes from a study of gamma-delta T cells after stem cell transplantation. V dropped 3 bases and J dropped 2; count of bases not matched to a gene: 20. The V gene's germline CDR1 is NSMFDY and CDR2 ISSIKDK. This CDR3 region has 20 residues. This clone was recorded a few times. TCRdb fed the RT-PCR reads into CATT to redo clone calling. The sample lists under 4,000 delta-chain clones, 12% seen once, with less than 4% in the top ten. The sequenced sample consisted of gamma-delta T cells. This TCR derives from a human donor. It is not recorded whose cells these are; they may come from a transplant donor. The chain combines TRAV29/DV5 with TRDJ2; 9 bases fit TRDD3. As DNA, the CDR3 is TGTGCAGCAACCTCACCGAAAAGGGGGGATACTCACCTGTTGACAGCACAACTCTTCTTT. Translation: CAATSPKRGDTHLLTAQLFF.